Reported below is one T cell receptor (beta chain). This entry comes from a study of sequential checkpoint blockade in melanoma. The treatment: randomized to nivolumab then ipilimumab (arm A) or the reverse (arm B). No patient had prior DNA-damaging chemotherapy. Live CD3+CD8+ CD19− CD56− cells were sorted from PBMCs. CDR3 size: 11 residues. V was pared by 2 bases and J by 7 bases, with 6 bases between. The germline gives CDR1 MGHRA, CDR2 YSYEKL. The assay was immunoSEQ multiplex PCR, and TCRdb's table has in-frame clones only and misses some. The repertoire holds around 7,000 clones, with around three quarters as singletons.

This chain uses TRBV4-1 with TRBJ2-7, with D possibly matching TRBD2 (5 bases). This sample comprised CD8+ T cells sorted from blood (inferred from file names), obtained from a patient given nivolumab and ipilimumab in sequence. The receptor's source is a human donor with melanoma. DNA of the CDR3: TGCGCCAGCAGCCAACGGGAAGAGCAGTACTTC. Translation gives CASSQREEQYF.